The clone carrying this T cell receptor (beta chain) was recorded a few times. As yet, its antigen is unknown. Produced via immunoSEQ multiplex PCR; TCRdb's table is partial and in-frame only. Listed for the sample are about 60,000 clones, none seen a single time. The data were taken from a study of T cell clonality in common variable immunodeficiency. General study results and limits: Authors noted CVID clonality's cause needs subpopulation repertoire sequencing. TCRbeta clonality was increased in CVID versus healthy controls.

This TCR came from a person between 18 and 70 years old in good health. The sequenced sample was peripheral blood mononuclear cells.

Incomplete CDR3 DNA: TGTGCCAGCAGGGATAGACAGGGGGGCGAAAAG. This codes for CASRDRQGGEK. The full CDR3 is CASRDRQGGEKLFF. The rearrangement joins TRBV2 to TRBJ2-2, with 9 bases that match TRBD1. The read stops 3 residues short of the end of the CDR3; the missing end is completed from the germline J gene. Germline V CDR1 and CDR2: SNHLY, FYNNEI. CDR3 length: 14 amino acids.